These 5 T cell receptor beta chains came from one sample sequenced in a study of blood T cell dynamics during melanoma immunotherapy. Stated time point: pre-treatment baseline. Some clones are missing from TCRdb's copy, which holds only in-frame ones; the method was immunoSEQ multiplex PCR. The repertoire consists of about 6,900 clones, with around 80% occurring once and the leading ten covering 25% to 35%. The starting material was blood, obtained from a patient treated with checkpoint blockade. The receptors shown here come from a human donor with melanoma.

The rearrangement joins TRBV6-1 to TRBJ2-1; weak D call: TRBD1 (6 bases). The germline V gene encodes CDR1 MNHNS and CDR2 SASEGT. V was shortened by 0 bases and J by 1 base, with 10 bases between the two germline ends. The CDR3 covers 16 residues. CDR3 loop: CASSEAPRGSYNEQFF. The CDR3 nucleotides read TGTGCCAGCAGTGAAGCTCCCAGGGGATCCTACAATGAGCAGTTCTTC.

The chain links TRBV7-9 to TRBJ1-6, with 9 bases matching TRBD1. Germline V CDR1 and CDR2: SEHNR, FQNEAQ (reference sequence). V was pared by 3 bases and J by 7 bases, with 4 bases of the junction left unmatched. CDR3 length: 15 amino acids. CDR3 residues: CASSFGTGSNSPLHF. The CDR3 bases are TGTGCCAGCAGCTTCGGGACAGGGTCAAATTCACCCCTCCACTTT. Using reference TRBV7-9 and TRBJ1-6 for the parts outside the CDR3, the full variable domain is DTGVSQNPRHKITKRGQNVTFRCDPISEHNRLYWYRQTLGQGPEFLTYFQNEAQLEKSRLLSDRFSAERPKGSFSTLEIQRTEQGDSAMYLCASSFGTGSNSPLHFGNGTRLTVT.

The chain joins TRBV4-1 to TRBJ1-5; D gene unclear. Germline values: CDR1 MGHRA, CDR2 YSYEKL. CDR3 length: 17 amino acids. V was trimmed by 0 bases and J by 2 bases, leaving 14 bases between them. CDR3 residues: CASSQDPGIMGNQPQHF. The CDR3 bases are TGCGCCAGCAGCCAAGATCCCGGGATTATGGGCAATCAGCCCCAGCATTTT.

This clone was seen just once. The chain employs TRBV7-6 and TRBJ1-4; 9 nucleotides agree with TRBD1. From germline, CDR1 is SGHVS and CDR2 FNYEAQ. V shed 5 bases, J shed 5 bases, and the junction held 6 bases outside the gene matches. The CDR3 is 15 residues long. CDR3 in amino acids: CASSLGQGWNEKLFF. In DNA form, the CDR3 reads TGTGCCAGCAGCCTGGGACAGGGATGGAATGAAAAACTGTTTTTT.

The chain carries TRBV6-1 and TRBJ2-7; no reliable D call. The V end lost 5 bases, the J end lost 2 bases, and 16 bases lay between the germline ends. CDR1 MNHNS and CDR2 SASEGT come from the germline V gene. This CDR3 spans 15 amino acids. In nucleotides, the CDR3 is TGTGCCAGCAGTCCCCCGGTGGCGGCCCCCTACGAGCAGTACTTC. This translates into CASSPPVAAPYEQYF.